This passage covers 26 T cell receptor beta chains from one sample sequenced in a study of beta chain features in type 1 diabetes. Expressed TCRB transcripts got sequenced, as all isolated RNA was reverse transcribed. This table comes from immunoSEQ multiplex PCR, and its TCRdb copy is limited to in-frame clones, with some not included. The table includes under 200,000 clones, over 7.5% detected once. Material: central memory CD4+ T cells from blood. The receptors were gathered from a man in his late teens or twenties in good health.

The chain recombines TRBV5-1 with TRBJ1-1, with 8 positions matching TRBD1. The length of the CDR3 is 15 residues. Germline lookup yields CDR1 SGHRS and CDR2 YFSETQ. Losses at the gene ends were 2 bases for V and 5 bases for J; bases not matched to a gene: 8. The CDR3 nucleotides read TGCGCCAGCAGCTTTACACAGGGGGTCAGGACTGAAGCTTTCTTT. Its translation: CASSFTQGVRTEAFF.

This clone was detected a few times. The chain links TRBV5-5 to TRBJ2-2; D not resolved. The V gene's germline CDR1 is SGHKS and CDR2 YYEKEE (reference sequence). There are 13 residues in the CDR3. The germline V and J ends were trimmed by 1 base and 6 bases, with 7 bases remaining between them. The CDR3 here is CASSLNHAGELFF. The CDR3 DNA follows: TGTGCCAGCAGCTTGAATCATGCCGGGGAGCTGTTTTTT.

The chain uses TRBV5-1 and TRBJ2-3; 8 bases align to TRBD2. The ends lost 3 bases at V and 1 base at J; junction bases unmatched: 7. This CDR3 contains 16 residues. Germline lookup yields CDR1 SGHRS and CDR2 YFSETQ. This chain's CDR3 is CASSYGGGQGTDTQYF. For the CDR3, the DNA is TGCGCCAGCAGCTACGGGGGGGGGCAGGGCACAGATACGCAGTATTTT.

The J gene is TRBJ2-3, the V gene TRBV9; TRBD2 matches 9 bases. The germline V gene has CDR1 SGDLS and CDR2 YYNGEE. V trimming: 0 bases; J trimming: 4 bases; junction bases outside the gene matches: 9. This CDR3 has 17 amino acids. The CDR3 sequence is CASSVGASGELSDTQYF. CDR3 sequence (DNA): TGTGCCAGCAGCGTAGGGGCTAGCGGGGAACTCTCAGATACGCAGTATTTT.

The chain links TRBV5-1 to TRBJ2-3, with a tentative D call TRBD2 (5 bases). Trimming pared 6 bases from V and 4 bases from J, leaving 15 bases between. The CDR3 has 14 amino acids. Germline CDR1 SGHRS, CDR2 YFSETQ. The CDR3: CASIAEAGSDTQYF. CDR3 DNA: TGCGCCAGCATTGCGGAGGCGGGTTCAGATACGCAGTATTTT.

The chain links TRBV4-3 to TRBJ2-3; 8 bases fit TRBD2. J was trimmed by 3 bases and V by 1 base; bases with no gene match: 0. Germline values: CDR1 LGHNA, CDR2 YSLEER. This CDR3 has 14 amino acids. The CDR3 DNA follows: TGCGCCAGCAGCCAAGGACTAGCGACAGATACGCAGTATTTT. It specifies CASSQGLATDTQYF.

This clone was seen a few times. The chain has TRBV7-2 and TRBJ1-4; TRBD1 matches 7 bases. This CDR3 is 14 amino acids long. With V trimmed by 1 base and J by 8 bases, 4 bases remained unmatched. From germline, CDR1 is SGHTA and CDR2 FQGNSA. As DNA, the CDR3 is TGTGCCAGCAGCTTAGAGGGGGCTGGGGAAAAACTGTTTTTT. Protein: CASSLEGAGEKLFF. The full variable domain, with the rest looked up from reference TRBV7-2 and TRBJ1-4, is GAGVSQSPSNKVTEKGKDVELRCDPISGHTALYWYRQSLGQGLEFLIYFQGNSAPDKSGLPSDRFSAERTGGSVSTLTIQRTQQEDSAVYLCASSLEGAGEKLFFGSGTQLSVL.

This clone showed up many times. The chain combines TRBV28 with TRBJ2-7, with 7 positions matching TRBD1. V lost 7 bases, J lost 1 base, and 4 bases stayed unmatched. CDR3 length equals 13 residues. CDR1 is MDHEN and CDR2 is SYDVKM in the germline V gene. The CDR3 loop is CASTKGQSYEQYF. CDR3 in DNA: TGTGCCAGCACAAAGGGACAGTCCTACGAGCAGTACTTC.

J is TRBJ2-5 and V is TRBV11-3; TRBD1 might be the D (5 bases). CDR3 length: 17 residues. Deletions cut 0 bases from V and 2 bases from J, with 16 bases between. Per germline, CDR1 SGHNT and CDR2 YENEEA. Here the CDR3 reads CASSLDHQGLGQETQYF. The CDR3 coding sequence is TGTGCCAGCAGCTTAGATCACCAGGGCCTCGGGCAAGAGACCCAGTACTTC.

There are a few counts of this clone. The rearrangement uses TRBV20-1 and TRBJ2-7; unclear D gene. Germline CDR1 DFQATT, CDR2 SNEGSKA (reference sequence). CDR3 length: 10 amino acids. Trimming shortened V by 2 bases and J by 7 bases, and 6 bases separated the two germline ends. CDR3 residues: CSARPREQYF. The CDR3 region has the DNA TGCAGTGCTAGACCGAGAGAGCAGTACTTC.

The rearrangement links TRBV6-1 to TRBJ1-2; 7 nucleotides agree with TRBD1. CDR1 and CDR2 (germline): MNHNS, SASEGT. This CDR3 is built from 13 residues. After removal of 2 bases from V and 4 bases from J, the junction contained 1 base not matched to a gene. CDR3 sequence: CASSENRGYGYTF. The CDR3 bases are TGTGCCAGCAGTGAAAACAGGGGCTATGGCTACACCTTC.

The rearrangement uses TRBV11-3 and TRBJ2-6; D is possibly TRBD2 (6 bases). Trimming stripped 1 base from V and 4 bases from J, with 11 bases between. The length of the CDR3 is 16 residues. Germline CDR1 reads SGHNT; CDR2 reads YENEEA. The CDR3 DNA reads as TGTGCCAGCAGCTTAGGAGGGGCGGGAGGGGCCAACGTCCTGACTTTC. This encodes CASSLGGAGGANVLTF.

This clone occurred many times. This rearrangement joins TRBV4-3 to TRBJ2-7; D perhaps matches TRBD1 (6 bases). The CDR3 consists of 14 residues. Germline loops: CDR1 LGHNA, CDR2 YSLEER. Trimming took off 0 bases at V and 2 bases at J, with 8 bases between the two ends. CDR3 amino acids: CASSQEWTAYEQYF. CDR3 bases: TGCGCCAGCAGCCAAGAATGGACAGCCTACGAGCAGTACTTC.

The chain links TRBV18 to TRBJ1-4, with D unresolved. CDR1 KGHSH and CDR2 LQKENI come from the germline V gene. The V end was cut by 3 bases, the J end by 3 bases, with 11 bases between. This CDR3 is 15 amino acids long. CDR3 protein: CASSPSGNPNEKLFF. CDR3 bases: TGTGCCAGCTCACCGTCCGGGAACCCTAATGAAAAACTGTTTTTT.

There are a few counts of this clone. The CDR3: CASKRPTEGGELFF. The CDR3 nucleotides read TGTGCCAGCAAGAGGCCCACGGAAGGTGGGGAGCTGTTTTTT. The chain couples TRBV7-2 to TRBJ2-2; the D is unclear. V lost 7 bases and J lost 8, with 17 bases in between. The CDR3 is 14 amino acids. Germline V gene sequence: CDR1 SGHTA, CDR2 FQGNSA.

This clone has ten or more counts. The chain has TRBV23-1 and TRBJ2-7, with 7 bases identical to TRBD1. TRBV23-1 is identified as an open reading frame with a role that is uncertain. The ends lost 4 bases at V and 4 bases at J; junction bases unmatched: 10. The CDR3 spans 15 residues. CDR3 residues: CASSLPGQHLYEQYF. In DNA, the CDR3 is TGCGCCAGCAGTCTCCCGGGACAGCACCTGTACGAGCAGTACTTC.

This clone was observed a few times. The chain couples TRBV10-2 to TRBJ2-3; 10 nucleotides line up with TRBD1. The CDR3 covers 14 residues. Germline V gene lookup returns CDR1 WSHSY and CDR2 SAAADI. J was trimmed by 3 bases and V by 6 bases; bases with no gene match: 3. The CDR3 loop reads CASRRGQGTDTQYF. CDR3 DNA: TGCGCCAGCAGGAGGGGACAGGGGACAGATACGCAGTATTTT.

The chain uses TRBV18 and TRBJ1-5; possibly TRBD1 for D (6 bases). The CDR3 covers 14 residues. Germline values: CDR1 KGHSH, CDR2 LQKENI. Trimming stripped 6 bases from V and 5 bases from J, with 14 bases between. The CDR3 sequence is CASSQGHDDQPQHF. CDR3 coding DNA: TGTGCCAGCTCGCAGGGACATGATGATCAGCCCCAGCATTTT.

This clone showed up many times. The chain carries TRBV28 and TRBJ2-3; TRBD1 might be the D (5 bases). Per germline, CDR1 MDHEN and CDR2 SYDVKM. The length of the CDR3 is 15 residues. Trimming shortened V by 5 bases and J by 1 base, and 13 bases separated the two germline ends. DNA of the CDR3: TGTGCCAGCAGTCGTAGGGGTTTAGGCACAGATACGCAGTATTTT. Its translation is CASSRRGLGTDTQYF.

This chain uses TRBV19 with TRBJ2-1, with 8 nucleotides matching TRBD1. Germline V gene data show CDR1 as LNHDA and CDR2 as SQIVND (reference sequence). CDR3 length equals 15 residues. After removal of 9 bases from V and 2 bases from J, the junction contained 9 bases not matched to a gene. CDR3 region: CASQSDRGTYNEQFF. In nucleotides, the CDR3 is TGTGCCAGCCAAAGCGACAGGGGAACCTACAATGAGCAGTTCTTC.

V and J are TRBV6-5 and TRBJ1-2; 7 bases agree with TRBD1. The CDR3 contains 16 residues. CDR1 is MNHEY and CDR2 is SVGAGI in the germline V gene. Trimming removed 2 bases from V and 4 bases from J; junction bases left unmatched: 10. The CDR3 nucleotides are TGTGCCAGCAGTTACGGGGAAGGAGGGGGCTTCTATGGCTACACCTTC. It codes for CASSYGEGGGFYGYTF.

This clone turned up a few times. This chain links TRBV30 with TRBJ2-2, with 8 bases lining up with TRBD1. Looked up from germline, CDR1 is GTSNPN and CDR2 is SVGIG (reference sequence). J lost 8 bases, V lost 5 bases, and 13 bases had no gene match. The CDR3 length is 15 residues. The CDR3 DNA sequence: TGTGCCTGGGAAGGGGGACAGGTATTGAGAGGGGAGCTGTTTTTT. Protein: CAWEGGQVLRGELFF.

This clone was seen a few times. This chain connects TRBV16 to TRBJ2-1; 10 bases map to TRBD1. This CDR3 has 14 residues. CDR1 KGHSY and CDR2 FQNENV come from the germline V gene. V trimming: 3 bases; J trimming: 7 bases; junction bases outside the gene matches: 3. In DNA, the CDR3 is TGTGCCAGCAGCCACGACAGGGGGCGGAATGAGCAGTTCTTC. Translated: CASSHDRGRNEQFF.

This clone was detected a few times. The genes are TRBV6-6 and TRBJ1-5; TRBD1 agrees at 8 bases. From germline, CDR1 is MNHNY and CDR2 SVGAGI (reference sequence). V was clipped by 10 bases and J by 5 bases; unmatched bases: 4. This CDR3 has 12 amino acids. The CDR3 reads CATGTGDQPQHF. The CDR3 nucleotides are TGTGCCACCGGGACAGGCGATCAGCCCCAGCATTTT.

This clone was seen many times. The DNA of the CDR3 is TGTGCCAGCAGTGAAGCACAGGGAAGCAATCAGCCCCAGCATTTT. Its protein is CASSEAQGSNQPQHF. The V gene is TRBV2, the J gene TRBJ1-5, with D perhaps TRBD1 (6 bases). CDR1 is SNHLY and CDR2 is FYNNEI in the germline V gene. The CDR3 runs 15 residues. V was clipped by 0 bases and J by 1 base, with 7 bases between them.

This clone was counted between two and nine times. This chain connects TRBV5-1 to TRBJ2-7, with D possibly being TRBD2 (5 bases). Germline V gives CDR1 SGHRS, CDR2 YFSETQ. CDR3 size: 15 residues. V was shortened by 1 base and J by 5 bases, with 16 bases between the two germline ends. The chain's CDR3 is CASSLIGVQYDEQYF. CDR3 DNA: TGCGCCAGCAGCTTGATCGGGGTTCAGTACGACGAGCAGTACTTC.